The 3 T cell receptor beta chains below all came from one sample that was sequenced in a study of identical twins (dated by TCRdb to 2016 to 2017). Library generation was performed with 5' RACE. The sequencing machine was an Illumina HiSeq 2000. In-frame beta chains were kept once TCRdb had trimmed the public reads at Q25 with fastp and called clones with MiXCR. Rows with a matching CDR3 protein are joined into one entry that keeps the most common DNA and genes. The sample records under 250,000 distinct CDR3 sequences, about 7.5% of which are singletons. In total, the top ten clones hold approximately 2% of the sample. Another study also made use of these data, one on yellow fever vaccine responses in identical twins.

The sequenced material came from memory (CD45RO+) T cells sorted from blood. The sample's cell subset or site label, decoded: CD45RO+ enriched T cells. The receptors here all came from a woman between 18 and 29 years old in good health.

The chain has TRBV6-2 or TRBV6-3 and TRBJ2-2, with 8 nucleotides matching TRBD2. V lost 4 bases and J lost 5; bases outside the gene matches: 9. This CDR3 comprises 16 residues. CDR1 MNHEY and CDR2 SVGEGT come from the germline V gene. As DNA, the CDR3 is TGTGCCAGCAGTTCCACCGGGGGGGCCCGGACCGGGGAGCTGTTTTTT. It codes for CASSSTGGARTGELFF.

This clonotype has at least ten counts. CDR3 loop: CSAQAQTSMHEQYF. The CDR3 coding sequence is TGCAGTGCTCAAGCCCAGACTAGTATGCACGAGCAGTACTTC. The chain couples TRBV20-1 to TRBJ2-7; D might be TRBD2 (6 bases). The CDR3 is 14 amino acids. The V end lost 5 bases, the J end lost 5 bases, and 19 bases lay between the germline ends. Per germline, CDR1 DFQATT and CDR2 SNEGSKA (reference sequence).

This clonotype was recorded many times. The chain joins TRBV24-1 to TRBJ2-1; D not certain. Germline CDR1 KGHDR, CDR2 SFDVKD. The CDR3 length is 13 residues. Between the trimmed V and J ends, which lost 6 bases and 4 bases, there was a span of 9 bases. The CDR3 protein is CATSLSQYNEQFF. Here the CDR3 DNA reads TGTGCCACCAGTCTTAGCCAGTACAATGAGCAGTTCTTC.